This T cell receptor beta chain derives from a study of blood T cells in healthy people across ages (dated by TCRdb to between 2015 and 2017). General notes on the study: Template switching captured roughly one uniquely barcoded TCR beta cDNA molecule per two T cells in model experiments. To avoid experimental bias, donors of different ages were distributed randomly across sequencing lanes. Age-related changes in TCR beta repertoire diversity were measured in the study by deep sequencing normalized with unique cDNA molecular identifiers. Using the same blood draw, the study looked at two additional independent replicas of 1 million unique cDNA reads for two donors, one aged 18 to 30 and the other aged 80 or older. The donors were divided into four age groups: young (average around 16 years), middle-aged (almost 40), aged (about 62) and long-lived (around 87).

On this clonotype: It has no known antigen specificity. The record has no base qualities; no much larger clone is one base away.

The roughly 39 donors, aged roughly 6 to 100 years, were systemically healthy Caucasian individuals from Russia. Around 10 milliliters of peripheral blood were drawn from each donor into EDTA-treated Vacutainer tubes. Ficoll-Paque density-gradient centrifugation was used to isolate PBMCs, with at least 6.5 million per sample. Total RNA, at least 6 micrograms per sample, was extracted from PBMCs with Trizol reagent. For every donor, flow cytometry on a PBMC aliquot measured the percentage of naive CD45RAhigh/CD27high T cells. General findings and caveats noted by the study authors: Estimates of total diversity based on one million sequenced T cells were considered lower bounds and underestimates. Bulk unsorted PBMC profiling prevented conclusive comparison of naive and antigen-experienced compartments. The CMV infection status of donors was not known, potentially confounding age-related changes in expanded clonotypes. Observed TCR beta diversity per million T cells fell roughly linearly with age, and a significant reduction was already apparent by age roughly 40. Compared with the aged group, the long-lived group had more naive CD4+ T cells, fewer expanded clones and increased TCR diversity, suggesting age selection. There was a strong correlation between observed TCR beta diversity and the percentage of naive T cells measured by flow cytometry.

Library construction relied on 5' RACE. A second PCR of about 7 to 12 cycles was run with a J-beta primer mix and a sample-barcoded 5' primer. Each TCR beta cDNA molecule received a unique molecular identifier from a template-switch 5' adaptor carrying 12 random nucleotides. At least 2.5 million CDR3-containing paired-end reads were obtained from each sample. First-strand cDNA was synthesized from all RNA with the Mint cDNA synthesis kit, primed by a TRBC-specific oligonucleotide. Following uracil-DNA glycosylase treatment, all cDNA underwent a first 18-cycle PCR with the universal primers M1SS and BC2_uni_R. In the source study's methods: For normalization, 1 million high-quality reads were randomly selected from each sample, with every read carrying a distinct molecular identifier. Reads with shared molecular identifiers were discarded instead of being binned into consensus sequences. CDR3 identification, clonotype clustering and error correction used MiTCR with a Q25 quality threshold and the strictest error-elimination algorithm. A nonparametric unseen species model using Euler transformation provided a lower-bound estimate of total TCR beta diversity. In-frame beta chains were kept once TCRdb had trimmed the public reads at Q25 with fastp and called clones with MiXCR. One record per CDR3 amino acid sequence lists the most common genes and DNA. V and J calls and clone size were set by TCRdb, not the authors. This sample comprises fewer than 2 million distinct CDR3 sequences, around 42% of them detected only once. The top ten constitute roughly 23% of the sample.

The clonotype originates from a human donor in good health. The sample taken for sequencing was blood.

CDR3 loop: CASSPTIMSGYTF. The nucleotide sequence is TGTGCCAGCTCACCAACAATTATGTCTGGCTACACCTTC. This receptor chain uses TRBV18 and TRBJ1-2, with the D gene not clear enough to name. There are 13 amino acids in the CDR3, from cysteine to phenylalanine inclusive. Only the CDR3 DNA stays, 39 bases, in frame from base 1. A distance of 11 bases separates the germline ends of V and J, which lose 2 bases and 7 bases respectively. The germline V gene gives CDR1 as KGHSH and CDR2 as LQKENI.